This T cell receptor beta chain was obtained from a study of blood T cell repertoires in COVID-19. Study summary: Nucleic acid was either cDNA or gDNA, and it came from T cells, B-cell-depleted T cells, or PBMCs.

Some clones are missing from TCRdb's copy, which holds only in-frame ones; the method was immunoSEQ multiplex PCR. The data show hundreds of thousands of clones, with around 89% seen just once and 4.3% held by the top ten. Germline V CDR1 and CDR2: MNHEY, SVGAGI. The CDR3 has 14 amino acids. V dropped 0 bases and J dropped 11 bases, with 16 bases sitting between them. The rearrangement joins TRBV6-5 to TRBJ1-2; no definite D call. Sequencing used peripheral blood. This clonotype was obtained from a woman younger than 45 with acute or convalescent COVID-19. In nucleotides, the CDR3 is TGTGCCAGCAGTTACTCCACATTGGGAGTTGGATACACCTTC. Translated, it gives CASSYSTLGVGYTF.